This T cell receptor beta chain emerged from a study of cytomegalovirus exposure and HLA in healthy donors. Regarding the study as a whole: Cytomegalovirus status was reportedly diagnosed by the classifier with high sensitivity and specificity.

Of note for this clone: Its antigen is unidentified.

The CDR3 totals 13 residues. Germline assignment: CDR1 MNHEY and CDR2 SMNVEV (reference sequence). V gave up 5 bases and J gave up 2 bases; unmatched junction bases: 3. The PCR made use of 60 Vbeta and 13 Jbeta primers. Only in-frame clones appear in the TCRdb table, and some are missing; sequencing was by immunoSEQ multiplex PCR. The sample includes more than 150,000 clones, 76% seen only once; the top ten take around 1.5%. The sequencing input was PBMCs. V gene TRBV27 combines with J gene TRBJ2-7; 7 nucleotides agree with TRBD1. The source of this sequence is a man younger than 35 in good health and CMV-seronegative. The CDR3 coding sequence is TGTGCCAGCAGTCGACAGGGAACCTACGAGCAGTACTTC. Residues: CASSRQGTYEQYF.